This T cell receptor (beta chain) originates from a study of cytomegalovirus exposure and HLA in healthy donors. Study at large: It was reported in a later analysis that the 95 to 150 validation repertoires used the same platform as the approximately 670 first-cohort repertoires. Study findings and constraints: Among TCR beta chains, those listed as cytomegalovirus-associated numbered over 150. The tendency of first-cohort TCR clusters to co-occur in the 120 or so validation repertoires was the finding of a later analysis.

Deletions cut 4 bases from V and 6 bases from J, with 13 bases between. The CDR3 runs 13 residues. The V gene's germline CDR1 is SGDLS and CDR2 YYNGEE. A remark on this clone: Its antigen is not known.

Sequencing was performed with immunoSEQ multiplex PCR; in TCRdb, only in-frame clones are kept and a portion is missing. The table lists 98,000 or so clones, roughly 84% of them singletons. Sequences were obtained from PBMCs. The chain links TRBV9 to TRBJ1-1; D remains ambiguous. This TCR was recovered from a woman aged 18-35 years in good health and CMV-seronegative. DNA for the CDR3: TGTGCCAGCAGCCCGGGAAGTTCACCTGAAGCTTTCTTT. It encodes CASSPGSSPEAFF.